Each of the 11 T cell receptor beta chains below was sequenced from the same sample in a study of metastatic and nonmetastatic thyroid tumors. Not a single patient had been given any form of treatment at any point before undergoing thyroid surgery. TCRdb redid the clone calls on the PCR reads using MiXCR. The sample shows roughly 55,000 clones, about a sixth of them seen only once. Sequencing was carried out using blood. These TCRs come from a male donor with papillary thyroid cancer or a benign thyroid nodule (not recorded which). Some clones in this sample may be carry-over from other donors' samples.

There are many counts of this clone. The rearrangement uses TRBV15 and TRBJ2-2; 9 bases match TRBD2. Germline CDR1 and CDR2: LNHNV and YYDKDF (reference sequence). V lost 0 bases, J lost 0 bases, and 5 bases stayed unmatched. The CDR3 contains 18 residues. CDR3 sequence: CATSREALAGTNTGELFF. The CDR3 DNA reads TGTGCCACCAGCAGAGAGGCACTAGCGGGCACGAACACCGGGGAGCTGTTTTTT.

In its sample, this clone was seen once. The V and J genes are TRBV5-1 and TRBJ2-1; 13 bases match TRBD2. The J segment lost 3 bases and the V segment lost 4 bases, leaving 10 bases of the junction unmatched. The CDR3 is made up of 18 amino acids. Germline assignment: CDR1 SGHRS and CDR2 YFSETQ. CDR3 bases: TGCGCCAGCAGCGGTGGACTAGCGGGAGTGAAATACTACAATGAGCAGTTCTTC. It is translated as CASSGGLAGVKYYNEQFF.

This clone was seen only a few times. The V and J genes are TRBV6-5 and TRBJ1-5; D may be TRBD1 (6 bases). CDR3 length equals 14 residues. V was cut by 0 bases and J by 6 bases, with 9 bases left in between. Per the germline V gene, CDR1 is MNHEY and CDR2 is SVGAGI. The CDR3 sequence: CASSYSGRGQPQHF. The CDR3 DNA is TGTGCCAGCAGTTACTCCGGCAGGGGTCAGCCCCAGCATTTT.

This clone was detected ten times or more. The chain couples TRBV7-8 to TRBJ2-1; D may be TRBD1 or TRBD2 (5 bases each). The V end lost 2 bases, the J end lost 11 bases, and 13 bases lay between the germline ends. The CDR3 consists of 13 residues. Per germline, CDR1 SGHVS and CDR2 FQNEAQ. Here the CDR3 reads CASSLQGWEKQFF. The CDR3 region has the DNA TGTGCCAGCAGCTTACAGGGTTGGGAGAAGCAGTTCTTC. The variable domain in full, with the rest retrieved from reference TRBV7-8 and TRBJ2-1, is GAGVSQSPRYKVAKRGQDVALRCDPISGHVSLFWYQQALGQGPEFLTYFQNEAQLDKSGLPSDRFFAERPEGSVSTLKIQRTQQEDSAVYLCASSLQGWEKQFFGPGTRLTVL.

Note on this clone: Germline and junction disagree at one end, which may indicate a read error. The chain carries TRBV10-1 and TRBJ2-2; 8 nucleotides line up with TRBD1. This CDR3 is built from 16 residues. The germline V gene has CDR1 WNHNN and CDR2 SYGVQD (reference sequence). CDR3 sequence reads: CASRTGTGRSTWELFF. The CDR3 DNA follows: TGCGCCAGCAGAACCGGGACAGGAAGGAGCACCTGGGAGCTGTTTTTC.

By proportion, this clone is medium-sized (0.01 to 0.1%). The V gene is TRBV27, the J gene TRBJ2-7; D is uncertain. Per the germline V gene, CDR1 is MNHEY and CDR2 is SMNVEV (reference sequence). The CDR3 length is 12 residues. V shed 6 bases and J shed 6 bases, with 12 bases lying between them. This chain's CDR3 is CASSPKPGEQYF. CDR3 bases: TGTGCCAGCAGCCCGAAGCCGGGCGAGCAGTACTTC.

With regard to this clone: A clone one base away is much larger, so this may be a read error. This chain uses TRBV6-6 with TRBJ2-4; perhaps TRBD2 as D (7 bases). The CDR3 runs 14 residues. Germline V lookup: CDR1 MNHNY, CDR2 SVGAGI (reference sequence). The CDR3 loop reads CAISYGGRENIQYF. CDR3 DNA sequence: TGTGCCATCAGTTACGGGGGGCGGGAAAACATTCAGTACTTC.

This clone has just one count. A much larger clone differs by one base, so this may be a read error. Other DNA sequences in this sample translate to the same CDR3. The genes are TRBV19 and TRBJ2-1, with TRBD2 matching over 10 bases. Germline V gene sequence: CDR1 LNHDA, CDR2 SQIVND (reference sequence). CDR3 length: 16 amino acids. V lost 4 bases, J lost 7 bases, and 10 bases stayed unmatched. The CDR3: CASSSSSGGALNEQFF. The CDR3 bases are TGTGCCAGTAGTAGCTCTAGCGGGGGAGCCTTGAATGAGCAGTTCTTC.

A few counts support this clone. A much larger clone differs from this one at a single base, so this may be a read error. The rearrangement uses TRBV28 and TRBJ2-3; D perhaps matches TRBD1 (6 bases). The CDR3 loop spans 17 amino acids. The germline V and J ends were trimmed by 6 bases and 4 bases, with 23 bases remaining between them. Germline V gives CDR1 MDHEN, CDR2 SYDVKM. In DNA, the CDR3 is TGTGCCAGCAGCCCCCGCGGCGCCGGACAGCGGTCAGATACGCAGTATTTT. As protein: CASSPRGAGQRSDTQYF.

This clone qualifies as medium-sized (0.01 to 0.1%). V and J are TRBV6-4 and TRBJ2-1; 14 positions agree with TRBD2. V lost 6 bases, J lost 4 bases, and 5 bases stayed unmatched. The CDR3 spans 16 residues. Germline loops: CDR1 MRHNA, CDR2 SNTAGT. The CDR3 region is CASSPGLAGEYNEQFF. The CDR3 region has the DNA TGTGCCAGCAGCCCGGGACTAGCGGGAGAGTACAATGAGCAGTTCTTC.

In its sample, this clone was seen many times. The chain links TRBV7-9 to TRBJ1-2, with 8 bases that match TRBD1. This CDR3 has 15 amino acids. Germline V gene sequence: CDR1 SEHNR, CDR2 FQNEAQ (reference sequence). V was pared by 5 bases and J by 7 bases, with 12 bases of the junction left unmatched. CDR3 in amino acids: CASSHPDRVAFGYTF. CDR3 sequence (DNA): TGTGCCAGCAGCCACCCGGACAGGGTGGCGTTTGGCTACACCTTC.